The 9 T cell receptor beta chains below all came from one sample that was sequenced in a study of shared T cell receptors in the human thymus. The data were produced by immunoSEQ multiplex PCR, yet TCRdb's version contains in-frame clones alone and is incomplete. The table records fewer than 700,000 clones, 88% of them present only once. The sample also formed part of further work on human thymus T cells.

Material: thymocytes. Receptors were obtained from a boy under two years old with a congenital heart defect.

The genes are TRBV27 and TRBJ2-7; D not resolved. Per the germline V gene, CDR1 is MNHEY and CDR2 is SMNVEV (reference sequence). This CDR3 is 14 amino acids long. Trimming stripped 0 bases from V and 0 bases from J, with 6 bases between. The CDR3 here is CASSLSPHSYEQYF. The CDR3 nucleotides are TGTGCCAGCAGTTTATCCCCACACTCCTACGAGCAGTACTTC.

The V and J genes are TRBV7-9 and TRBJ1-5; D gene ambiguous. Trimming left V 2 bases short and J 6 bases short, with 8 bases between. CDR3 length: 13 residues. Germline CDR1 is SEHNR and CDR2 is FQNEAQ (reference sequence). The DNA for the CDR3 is TGTGCCAGCAGCTTAAAAGGAGCTCAGCCCCAGCATTTT. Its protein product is CASSLKGAQPQHF.

In DNA form, the CDR3 reads TGCAGCGTGACAGCGAACTATGGCTACACCTTC. This sequence encodes CSVTANYGYTF. The gene calls are TRBV29-1 and TRBJ1-2; D possibly corresponds to TRBD1 (5 bases). The CDR3 is 11 residues long. Germline CDR1 reads SQVTM; CDR2 reads ANQGSEA. V shed 6 bases and J shed 2 bases, with 7 bases lying between them.

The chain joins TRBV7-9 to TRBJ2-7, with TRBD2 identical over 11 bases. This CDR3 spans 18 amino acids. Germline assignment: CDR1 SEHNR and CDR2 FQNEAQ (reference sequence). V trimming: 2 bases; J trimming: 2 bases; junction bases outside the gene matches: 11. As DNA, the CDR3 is TGTGCCAGCAGCTTAATTTGGTCCGGGACTAGCGGTGCCTACGAGCAGTACTTC. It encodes CASSLIWSGTSGAYEQYF. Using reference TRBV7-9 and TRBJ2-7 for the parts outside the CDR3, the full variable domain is DTGVSQNPRHKITKRGQNVTFRCDPISEHNRLYWYRQTLGQGPEFLTYFQNEAQLEKSRLLSDRFSAERPKGSFSTLEIQRTEQGDSAMYLCASSLIWSGTSGAYEQYFGPGTRLTVT.

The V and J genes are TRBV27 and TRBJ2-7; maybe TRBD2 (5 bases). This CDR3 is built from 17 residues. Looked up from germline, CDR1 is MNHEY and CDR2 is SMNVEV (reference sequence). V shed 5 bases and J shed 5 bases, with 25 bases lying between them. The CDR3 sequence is CASSPKGGAEKGHEQYF. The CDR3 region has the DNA TGTGCCAGCAGTCCGAAAGGAGGAGCGGAGAAGGGCCACGAGCAGTACTTC.

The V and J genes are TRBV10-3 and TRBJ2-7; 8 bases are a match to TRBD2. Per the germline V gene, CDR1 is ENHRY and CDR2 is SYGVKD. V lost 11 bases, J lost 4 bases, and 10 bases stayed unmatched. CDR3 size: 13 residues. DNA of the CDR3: TGTGCCTCTGGACTAGCTCCACGATACGAGCAGTACTTC. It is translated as CASGLAPRYEQYF.

The DNA for the CDR3 is TGCGCCAGCAGCCATATACCGGGAACCAAGCGCTACGAGCAGTACTTC. Protein sequence: CASSHIPGTKRYEQYF. This rearrangement joins TRBV4-3 to TRBJ2-7, with D tentatively TRBD2 (5 bases). CDR1 and CDR2 (germline): LGHNA, YSLEER. This CDR3 is built from 16 residues. The V gene lost 3 bases and the J gene lost 3 bases, with 18 bases spanning the gap.

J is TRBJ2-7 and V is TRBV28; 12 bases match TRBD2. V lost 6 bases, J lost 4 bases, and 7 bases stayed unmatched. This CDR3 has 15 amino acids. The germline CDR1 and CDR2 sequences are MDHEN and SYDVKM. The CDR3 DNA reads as TGTGCCAGCAGCCCTAGCGGGAGGGCGGGGTACGAGCAGTACTTC. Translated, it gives CASSPSGRAGYEQYF.

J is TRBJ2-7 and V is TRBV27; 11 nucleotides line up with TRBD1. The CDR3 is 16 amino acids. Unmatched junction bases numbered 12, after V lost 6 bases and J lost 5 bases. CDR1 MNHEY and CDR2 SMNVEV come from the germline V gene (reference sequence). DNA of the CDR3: TGTGCCAGCAGGGATCTTCGGGACAGGGGGTCCAACGAGCAGTACTTC. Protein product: CASRDLRDRGSNEQYF.